These 22 T cell receptor beta chains were all obtained from the same sample, sequenced in a study of blood T cell repertoires in COVID-19. Method: immunoSEQ multiplex PCR; TCRdb's copy keeps in-frame clones and lacks some. Among tens of thousands of clones, 88% were seen once, and the ten largest hold approximately 40%. Sequencing was done on a sample of peripheral blood. These receptors all come from a woman aged 55-75 years with COVID-19, enrolled during active disease.

V gene TRBV6-1 combines with J gene TRBJ1-4, with D perhaps matching TRBD1 (5 bases). The CDR3 is made up of 15 amino acids. Trimming pared 0 bases from V and 6 bases from J, leaving 11 bases between. Germline V CDR1 and CDR2: MNHNS, SASEGT. The CDR3 DNA reads TGTGCCAGCAGTGAAGCAGAAGGGGTCGATGAAAAACTGTTTTTT. Translated: CASSEAEGVDEKLFF.

This chain joins TRBV7-2 and TRBJ1-6, with TRBD1 identical over 7 bases. In germline, CDR1 is SGHTA, CDR2 FQGNSA. After removal of 1 base from V and 10 bases from J, the junction contained 7 bases not matched to a gene. CDR3 size: 15 residues. The CDR3 coding sequence is TGTGCCAGCAGCTTAGTGGACAGGAGAGACTCACCCCTCCACTTT. Its translation: CASSLVDRRDSPLHF.

This clone was detected once. The rearrangement links TRBV13 to TRBJ2-7; 10 bases agree with TRBD1. This CDR3 region has 15 residues. The germline V gene has CDR1 PRHDT and CDR2 FYEKMQ (reference sequence). After removal of 5 bases from V and 6 bases from J, the junction contained 10 bases not matched to a gene. The CDR3 sequence: CASSNPGQGNSEQYF. CDR3 DNA sequence: TGTGCCAGCAGCAATCCGGGACAGGGGAATTCCGAGCAGTACTTC.

The gene calls are TRBV7-9 and TRBJ1-1, with 8 bases lining up with TRBD1. Germline lookup yields CDR1 SEHNR and CDR2 FQNEAQ (reference sequence). Trimming at V came to 4 bases and at J to 4 bases, leaving 5 bases not matched to a gene. The CDR3 is 14 residues long. CDR3 residues: CASSSPTGVTEAFF. CDR3 DNA: TGTGCCAGCAGCTCACCGACAGGGGTCACTGAAGCTTTCTTT.

A single count supports this clone. V is TRBV24-1 and J is TRBJ2-1; 11 nucleotides align to TRBD2. The CDR3 is 17 amino acids. Looked up from germline, CDR1 is KGHDR and CDR2 is SFDVKD. The ends lost 4 bases at V and 3 bases at J; junction bases unmatched: 7. The CDR3 DNA reads TGTGCCACCAGTGAGGGAACTAGCGGGAGTGTCTACAATGAGCAGTTCTTC. Translating gives CATSEGTSGSVYNEQFF.

The chain has TRBV7-8 and TRBJ2-7; 8 nucleotides align to TRBD2. Germline CDR1 and CDR2: SGHVS and FQNEAQ. The CDR3 runs to 14 residues. J gave up 6 bases and V 1 base, and 5 bases lay outside the gene matches. CDR3 sequence (DNA): TGTGCCAGCAGCTTAGAGTCTAGCGGGCTCGAGCAGTACTTC. Translated, it gives CASSLESSGLEQYF.

The chain uses TRBV4-2 and TRBJ1-5; D might be TRBD1 (5 bases). V was shortened by 3 bases and J by 2 bases, with 11 bases between the two germline ends. The CDR3 covers 15 residues. Germline CDR1 LGHNA, CDR2 YNFKEQ. This chain's CDR3 is CASSQGGMGNQPQHF. DNA of the CDR3: TGTGCCAGCAGCCAGGGGGGGATGGGCAATCAGCCCCAGCATTTT.

CDR3 bases: TGTGCCAGCAGTTCGACTAGCGGGGGGGAAAGGGAGGAGACCCAGTACTTC. Protein product: CASSSTSGGEREETQYF. J is TRBJ2-5 and V is TRBV28; TRBD2 agrees at 14 bases. This CDR3 has 17 amino acids. Germline V gives CDR1 MDHEN, CDR2 SYDVKM. The V and J ends lost 4 bases and 5 bases, in that order; junction bases with no gene match: 9.

The rearrangement joins TRBV23-1 to TRBJ2-7; possibly TRBD2 for D (7 bases). TRBV23-1 is annotated as an ORF whose role is uncertain. CDR3 length: 16 residues. Trimming took 2 bases from V and 0 from J, leaving 14 bases between them. The chain's CDR3 is CASSQGGAGRSYEQYF. CDR3 sequence (DNA): TGCGCCAGCAGTCAAGGGGGGGCAGGGCGCTCCTACGAGCAGTACTTC.

The chain combines TRBV4-1 with TRBJ2-7; 8 bases agree with TRBD2. The CDR3 is made up of 16 amino acids. With 0 bases clipped from V and 0 bases from J, the junction kept 4 bases outside the gene matches. Germline assignment: CDR1 MGHRA and CDR2 YSYEKL. The CDR3 DNA sequence: TGCGCCAGCAGCCAAGATAGCGGGGTAAGCTCCTACGAGCAGTACTTC. It specifies CASSQDSGVSSYEQYF.

CDR3 in amino acids: CAWSLSGGGGQPQHF. In DNA form, the CDR3 reads TGTGCCTGGAGTCTCTCGGGAGGGGGCGGTCAGCCCCAGCATTTT. V is TRBV30 and J is TRBJ1-5; 7 bases are a match to TRBD1. The V gene end was trimmed by 2 bases and the J gene end by 6 bases; junction bases not matched to a gene: 10. Per germline, CDR1 GTSNPN and CDR2 SVGIG (reference sequence). This CDR3 has 15 amino acids.

This sequence joins TRBV5-8 and TRBJ1-5; 9 nucleotides agree with TRBD1. There are 18 residues in the CDR3. CDR1 is SGHTS, CDR2 YDEGEE, per germline. J gave up 2 bases and V 4 bases, and 13 bases lay outside the gene matches. The CDR3 bases are TGTGCCAGCAGCCGTTACTACAGGGGGCGGTCTGGCAATCAGCCCCAGCATTTT. It is translated as CASSRYYRGRSGNQPQHF.

The chain has TRBV3-1 (or the pseudogene TRBV3-2) and TRBJ1-4; maybe TRBD1 (6 bases). Germline V gives CDR1 LGHDT, CDR2 YNNKEL (reference sequence). Trimming shortened V by 2 bases and J by 3 bases, and 16 bases separated the two germline ends. The CDR3 length is 17 residues. CDR3: CASSQKVGGGPNEKLFF. In DNA, the CDR3 is TGTGCCAGCAGCCAAAAAGTCGGGGGGGGCCCTAATGAAAAACTGTTTTTT.

The chain uses TRBV28 and TRBJ2-1; 10 nucleotides agree with TRBD2. The CDR3 runs to 15 residues. V lost 5 bases and J lost 8; bases outside the gene matches: 9. Germline-derived CDR1 and CDR2 are MDHEN and SYDVKM. The CDR3 loop reads CASSTGASGSHEQFF. In DNA form, the CDR3 reads TGTGCCAGCAGTACAGGGGCTAGCGGGAGTCATGAGCAGTTCTTC.

This clone was picked up a small number of times. This chain uses TRBV6-5 with TRBJ1-6, with 7 bases lining up with TRBD1. Germline-derived CDR1 and CDR2 are MNHEY and SVGAGI. The CDR3 length is 15 residues. The trim removed 5 bases at V and 5 bases at J, leaving 6 bases unmatched. CDR3 nucleotide sequence: TGTGCCAGCAGTCCCGGACAGGTCCATAATTCACCCCTCCACTTT. Its protein product is CASSPGQVHNSPLHF.

V gene TRBV6-5 combines with J gene TRBJ2-3; 9 positions match TRBD2. J gave up 4 bases and V 5 bases, and 4 bases lay outside the gene matches. CDR3 length equals 14 residues. CDR1 is MNHEY and CDR2 is SVGAGI in the germline V gene. Here the CDR3 DNA reads TGTGCCAGCAGTCCGGGACTAGCTTCAGATACGCAGTATTTT. This codes for CASSPGLASDTQYF.

V gene TRBV11-1 combines with J gene TRBJ2-5; 12 bases map to TRBD2. This CDR3 comprises 16 residues. V dropped 6 bases and J dropped 4; count of bases not matched to a gene: 9. From germline, CDR1 is SGHAT and CDR2 FQDESV (reference sequence). The CDR3 protein is CASSDGLAGNGETQYF. CDR3 nucleotide sequence: TGTGCCAGCAGTGACGGACTAGCGGGGAACGGAGAGACCCAGTACTTC. Full variable domain (outside the CDR3, taken from reference TRBV11-1 and TRBJ2-5): EAEVAQSPRYKITEKSQAVAFWCDPISGHATLYWYRQILGQGPELLVQFQDESVVDDSQLPKDRFSAERLKGVDSTLKIQPAELGDSAMYLCASSDGLAGNGETQYFGPGTRLLVL.

This clone was observed once. The chain couples TRBV2 to TRBJ1-4; TRBD1 might be the D (6 bases). The CDR3 is made up of 13 amino acids. CDR1 and CDR2 from the germline V gene are SNHLY and FYNNEI. The V and J ends lost 8 bases and 4 bases respectively, with 11 bases between them. The CDR3 sequence is CASESRGNEKLFF. The CDR3 DNA reads as TGTGCCAGCGAGAGCAGGGGTAATGAAAAACTGTTTTTT.

This clone has only one observation. The chain recombines TRBV29-1 with TRBJ1-2; 9 bases are a match to TRBD1. The V gene's germline CDR1 is SQVTM and CDR2 ANQGSEA. Germline trimming cut 5 bases from V and 6 bases from J; bases unmatched to any gene: 7. The CDR3 sequence is 13 residues long. This CDR3 reads CSVRQGGIDGYTF. DNA for the CDR3: TGCAGCGTTAGACAGGGGGGAATTGATGGCTACACCTTC. Supplemented by reference TRBV29-1 and TRBJ1-2, the full variable domain reads SAVISQKPSRDICQRGTSLTIQCQVDSQVTMMFWYRQQPGQSLTLIATANQGSEATYESGFVIDKFPISRPNLTFSTLTVSNMSPEDSSIYLCSVRQGGIDGYTFGSGTRLTVV.

The chain links TRBV7-8 to TRBJ2-3; weak D call: TRBD1 (5 bases). Germline assignment: CDR1 SGHVS and CDR2 FQNEAQ. This CDR3 comprises 16 residues. Trimming took 5 bases from V and 3 from J, leaving 18 bases between them. CDR3 sequence: CASSLPPQAATDTQYF. In nucleotides, the CDR3 is TGTGCCAGCAGCCTCCCCCCACAGGCCGCTACAGATACGCAGTATTTT.

V and J are TRBV18 and TRBJ2-2; 7 nucleotides agree with TRBD1. Trimming at V came to 3 bases and at J to 3 bases, leaving 13 bases not matched to a gene. CDR1 and CDR2 from the germline V gene are KGHSH and LQKENI. The CDR3 loop spans 18 amino acids. The CDR3 region has the DNA TGTGCCAGCTCACCGCCTCGACAGGGCCCTCCTTACACCGGGGAGCTGTTTTTT. Translating gives CASSPPRQGPPYTGELFF.

The chain is built from TRBV6-6 and TRBJ1-5; D gene unclear. The V and J ends lost 3 bases and 3 bases respectively, with 12 bases between them. CDR1 and CDR2 (germline): MNHNY, SVGAGI (reference sequence). This CDR3 comprises 15 residues. The CDR3: CASSYYSSFNQPQHF. In nucleotides, the CDR3 is TGTGCCAGCAGTTATTATAGCAGTTTCAATCAGCCCCAGCATTTT.